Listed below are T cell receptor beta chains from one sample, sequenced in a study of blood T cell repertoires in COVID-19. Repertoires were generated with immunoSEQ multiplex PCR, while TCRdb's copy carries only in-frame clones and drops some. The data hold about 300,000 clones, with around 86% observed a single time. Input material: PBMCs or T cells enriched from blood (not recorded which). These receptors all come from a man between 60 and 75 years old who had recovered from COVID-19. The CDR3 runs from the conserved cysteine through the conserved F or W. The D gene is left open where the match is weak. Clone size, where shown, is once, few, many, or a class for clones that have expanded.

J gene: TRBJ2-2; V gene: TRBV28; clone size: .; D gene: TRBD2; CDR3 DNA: TGTGCCAGTAAGCTACTAGCGGGACCCGGGGAGCTGTTTTTT; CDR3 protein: CASKLLAGPGELFF
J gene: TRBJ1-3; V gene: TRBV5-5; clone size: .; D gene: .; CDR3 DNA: TGTGCCAGCAGCTTCCTAACTGGAAACACCATATATTTT; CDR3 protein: CASSFLTGNTIYF
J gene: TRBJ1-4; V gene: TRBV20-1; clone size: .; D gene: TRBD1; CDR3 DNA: TGCAGTGCTAGTGTTGGTCAGGGGGCAGTAAAACTGTTTTTT; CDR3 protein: CSASVGQGAVKLFF
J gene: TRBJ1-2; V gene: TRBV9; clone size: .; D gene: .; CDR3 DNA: TGTGCCAGCAGCGGAATAGAGGAGCAGGGCGACGGCTACACCTTC; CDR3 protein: CASSGIEEQGDGYTF
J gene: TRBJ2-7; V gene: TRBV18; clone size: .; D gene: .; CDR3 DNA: TGTGCCAGCTCACAGGGGCCCACCTACGAGCAGTACTTC; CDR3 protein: CASSQGPTYEQYF
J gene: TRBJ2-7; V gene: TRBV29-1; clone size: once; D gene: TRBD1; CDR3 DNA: TGCAGCGTTGAATCAAACAGGGGCTCCTCCGAGCAGTACTTC; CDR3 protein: CSVESNRGSSEQYF
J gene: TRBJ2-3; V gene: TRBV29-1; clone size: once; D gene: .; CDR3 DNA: TGCAGCGTGGATAAAGGGGGGGAAGATACGCAGTATTTT; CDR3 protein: CSVDKGGEDTQYF
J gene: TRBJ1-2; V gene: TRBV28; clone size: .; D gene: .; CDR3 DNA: TGTGCCAGCACGGACAGCTATGGCTACACCTTC; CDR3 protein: CASTDSYGYTF
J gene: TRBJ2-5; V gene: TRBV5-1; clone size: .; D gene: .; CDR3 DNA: TGCGCCAGCAGCTTGGGCCATGGCCGTGAGACCCAGTACTTC; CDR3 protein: CASSLGHGRETQYF
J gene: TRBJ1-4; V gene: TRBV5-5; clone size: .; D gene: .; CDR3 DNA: TGTGCCAGCAGCTTGATAATTCATGAAAAACTGTTTTTT; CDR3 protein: CASSLIIHEKLFF
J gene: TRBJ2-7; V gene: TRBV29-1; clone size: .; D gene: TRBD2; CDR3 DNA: TGCAGCGTCCTACTAGCGGAGTTCTCCTACGAGCAGTACTTC; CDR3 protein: CSVLLAEFSYEQYF
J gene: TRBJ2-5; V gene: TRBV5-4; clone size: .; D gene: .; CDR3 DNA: TGTGCCAGCAGCGATCCTAGGATTCGGGAGACCCAGTACTTC; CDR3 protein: CASSDPRIRETQYF
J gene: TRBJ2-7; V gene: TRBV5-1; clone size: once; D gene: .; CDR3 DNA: TGCGCCAGCAGTGGTGGACAGTCTCAGATTTCCGTGCAGTACTTC; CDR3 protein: CASSGGQSQISVQYF
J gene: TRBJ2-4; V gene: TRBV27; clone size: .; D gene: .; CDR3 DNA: TGTGCCAGCAGCCCGCTTTTGGCTATCGGGAAAAACATTCAGTACTTC; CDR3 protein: CASSPLLAIGKNIQYF
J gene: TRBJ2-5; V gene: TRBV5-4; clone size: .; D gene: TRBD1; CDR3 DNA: TGTGCCAGCAGTTCTAACATCGGGACAGGGGGCCGTGAGACCCAGTACTTC; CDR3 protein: CASSSNIGTGGRETQYF
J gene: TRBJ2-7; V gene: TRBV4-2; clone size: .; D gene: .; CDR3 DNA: TGTGCCAGCAGCCTAGAATCGGGTGTCTCCTACGAGCAGTACTTC; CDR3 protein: CASSLESGVSYEQYF
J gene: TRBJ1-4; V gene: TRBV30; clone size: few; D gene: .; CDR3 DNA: TGTGCCTGGAGACAGACCCTCGATCAAAAACTGTTTTTT; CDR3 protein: CAWRQTLDQKLFF
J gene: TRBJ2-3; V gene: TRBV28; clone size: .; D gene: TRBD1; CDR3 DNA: TGTGCCAGCAGTTTGGACAGGGTGAAAGATACGCAGTATTTT; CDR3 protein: CASSLDRVKDTQYF
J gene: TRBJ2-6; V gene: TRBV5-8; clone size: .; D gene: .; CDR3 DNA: TGTGCCAGCAGCTTTCACGGGACTGGGGCCAACGTCCTGACTTTC; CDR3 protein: CASSFHGTGANVLTF
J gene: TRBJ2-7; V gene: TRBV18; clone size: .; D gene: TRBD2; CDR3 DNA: TGTGCCAGCTCACCAGCGCGGGAGCGGTACGAGCAGTACTTC; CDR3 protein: CASSPARERYEQYF
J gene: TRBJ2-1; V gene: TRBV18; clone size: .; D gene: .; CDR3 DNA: TGTGCCAGCTCACCACCGGGCAGGGCCTTGGTCTCCTACAATGAGCAGTTCTTC; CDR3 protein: CASSPPGRALVSYNEQFF
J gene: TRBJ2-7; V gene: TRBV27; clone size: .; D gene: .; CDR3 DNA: TGTGCCAGCAGTTTCTTGACGGGCTCCTACGAGCAGTACTTC; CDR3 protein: CASSFLTGSYEQYF
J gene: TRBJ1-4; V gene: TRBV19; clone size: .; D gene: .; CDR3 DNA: TGTGCCAGTAGTATGGTGCGGGCGTTACTGGCTAATGAAAAACTGTTTTTT; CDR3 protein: CASSMVRALLANEKLFF
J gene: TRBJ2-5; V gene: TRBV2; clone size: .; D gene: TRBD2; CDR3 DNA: TGTGCCAGCAGTGAACGGGGGGGGCAGACCCAGTACTTC; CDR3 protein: CASSERGGQTQYF
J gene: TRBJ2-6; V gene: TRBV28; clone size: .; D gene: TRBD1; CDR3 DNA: TGTGCCAGCAGAGGGACAGCCCAGGCCAACGTCCTGACTTTC; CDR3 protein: CASRGTAQANVLTF
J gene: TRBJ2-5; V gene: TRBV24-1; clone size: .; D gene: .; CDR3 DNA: TGTGCCACCAGTGACCTTGGACGGGGGGAGACCCAGTACTTC; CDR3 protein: CATSDLGRGETQYF
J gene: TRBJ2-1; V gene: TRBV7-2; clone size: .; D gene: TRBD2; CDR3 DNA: TGTGCCAGCAGCTCGGTATCGTGGGGACTAGCGTACAATGAGCAGTTCTTC; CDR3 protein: CASSSVSWGLAYNEQFF
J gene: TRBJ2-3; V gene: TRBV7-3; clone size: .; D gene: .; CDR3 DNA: TGTGCCAGCAGCTTGGGCTTCACAGATACGCAGTATTTT; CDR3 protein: CASSLGFTDTQYF
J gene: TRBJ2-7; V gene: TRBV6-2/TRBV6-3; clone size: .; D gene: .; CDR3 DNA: TGTGCCAGCAGTTATCCTGCTAACGAGCAGTACTTC; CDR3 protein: CASSYPANEQYF
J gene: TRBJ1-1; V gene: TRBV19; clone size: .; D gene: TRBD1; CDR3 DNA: TGTGCCAGTAGTAAGGGACAGCCCAACACTGAAGCTTTCTTT; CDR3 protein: CASSKGQPNTEAFF
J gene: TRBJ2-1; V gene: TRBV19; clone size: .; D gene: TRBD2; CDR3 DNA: TGTGCCAGTAGTAGCGGGAGGGGTAGGGATGAGCAGTTCTTC; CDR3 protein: CASSSGRGRDEQFF
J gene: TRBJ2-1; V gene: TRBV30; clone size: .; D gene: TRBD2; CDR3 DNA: TGTGCCTCACGGACTAGCGGGGGGTACAATGAGCAGTTCTTC; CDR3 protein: CASRTSGGYNEQFF
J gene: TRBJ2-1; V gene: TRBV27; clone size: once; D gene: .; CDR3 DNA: TGTGCCAGCAGTTTAGAGGGTTGGAATGAGCAGTTCTTC; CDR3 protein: CASSLEGWNEQFF
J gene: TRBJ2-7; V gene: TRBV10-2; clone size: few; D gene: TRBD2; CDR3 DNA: TGCGCCAGCAGTGAGTCGAGACTAGCGGGTTCCTACGAGCAGTACTTC; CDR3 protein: CASSESRLAGSYEQYF
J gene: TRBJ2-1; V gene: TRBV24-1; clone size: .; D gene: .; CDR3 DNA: TGTGCCACCAGTGATCGGACTAATCAGTACAATGAGCAGTTCTTC; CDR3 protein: CATSDRTNQYNEQFF
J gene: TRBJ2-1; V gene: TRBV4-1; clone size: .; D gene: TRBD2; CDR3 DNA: TGCGCCAGCAGCCAAGACCCCGGGACTAGGGCCTACAATGAGCAGTTCTTC; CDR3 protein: CASSQDPGTRAYNEQFF
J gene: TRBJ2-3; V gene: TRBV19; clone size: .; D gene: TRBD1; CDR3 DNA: TGTGCCAGTAGCACGTACAGGACAGGAATAGATACGCAGTATTTT; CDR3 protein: CASSTYRTGIDTQYF
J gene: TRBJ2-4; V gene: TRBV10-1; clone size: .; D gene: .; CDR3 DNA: TGCGCCAGCAGTGAAGCGGGCTCCAAAAACATTCAGTACTTC; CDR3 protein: CASSEAGSKNIQYF
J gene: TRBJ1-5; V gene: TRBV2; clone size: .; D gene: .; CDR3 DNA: TGTGCCAGCAGCGACGCTGGCAGGTCCCAGCATTTT; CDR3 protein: CASSDAGRSQHF
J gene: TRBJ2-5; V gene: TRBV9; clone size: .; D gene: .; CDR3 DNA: TGTGCCAGCAGCGTAGGCAGGGCGGAGGGAAACCAGTACTTC; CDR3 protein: CASSVGRAEGNQYF
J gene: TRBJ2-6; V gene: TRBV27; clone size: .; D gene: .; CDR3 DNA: TGTGCCAGCAGCTATCGCGGGACCGGGGCCAACGTCCTGACTTTC; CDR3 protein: CASSYRGTGANVLTF
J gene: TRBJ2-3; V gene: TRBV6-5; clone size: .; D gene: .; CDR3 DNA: TGTGCCAGCAGCCTCAGAGATACGCAGTATTTT; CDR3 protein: CASSLRDTQYF
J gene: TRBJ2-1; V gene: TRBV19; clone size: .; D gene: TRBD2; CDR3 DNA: TGTGCCAGTAGTCCCTTCCTAGCGGGAGGGTACAATGAGCAGTTCTTC; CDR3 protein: CASSPFLAGGYNEQFF